The present TCR beta chain was sequenced within a study of T-cell memory formation after mild COVID-19. Per the germline V gene, CDR1 is LGHNA and CDR2 is YSLEER. Deletions cut 0 bases from V and 4 bases from J, with 9 bases between. This CDR3 has 14 amino acids. Each CDR3 protein gets one entry after TCRdb re-called the 5' RACE reads with MiXCR. The data hold about 100,000 distinct CDR3 sequences, with around an eighth observed a single time. Sequencing was done on a sample of PBMCs or a T cell subset sorted from them (not recorded which). The chain has TRBV4-3 and TRBJ1-2; D unclear. The TCR was taken from a young man who had mild COVID-19 (a few samples of this study predate the infection). Cell type and time point are not known. The CDR3 DNA sequence: TGCGCCAGCAGCCAAGAGTGGGGAGGCTATGGCTACACCTTC. It specifies CASSQEWGGYGYTF.